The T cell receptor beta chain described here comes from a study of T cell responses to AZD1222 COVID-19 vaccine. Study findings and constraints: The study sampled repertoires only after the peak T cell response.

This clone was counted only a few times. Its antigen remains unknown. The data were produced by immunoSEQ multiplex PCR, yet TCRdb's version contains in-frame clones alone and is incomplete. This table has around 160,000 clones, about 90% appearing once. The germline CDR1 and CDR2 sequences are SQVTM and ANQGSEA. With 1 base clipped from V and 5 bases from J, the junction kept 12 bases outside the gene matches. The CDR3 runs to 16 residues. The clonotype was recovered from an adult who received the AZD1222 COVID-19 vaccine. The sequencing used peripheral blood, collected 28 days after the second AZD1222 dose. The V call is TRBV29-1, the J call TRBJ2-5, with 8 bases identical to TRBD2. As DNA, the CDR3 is TGCAGCGTTGAAGGGTTTGGCGGGAGGAGTGACGAGACCCAGTACTTC. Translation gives CSVEGFGGRSDETQYF. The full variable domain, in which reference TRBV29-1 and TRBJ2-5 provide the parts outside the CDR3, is SAVISQKPSRDICQRGTSLTIQCQVDSQVTMMFWYRQQPGQSLTLIATANQGSEATYESGFVIDKFPISRPNLTFSTLTVSNMSPEDSSIYLCSVEGFGGRSDETQYFGPGTRLLVL.